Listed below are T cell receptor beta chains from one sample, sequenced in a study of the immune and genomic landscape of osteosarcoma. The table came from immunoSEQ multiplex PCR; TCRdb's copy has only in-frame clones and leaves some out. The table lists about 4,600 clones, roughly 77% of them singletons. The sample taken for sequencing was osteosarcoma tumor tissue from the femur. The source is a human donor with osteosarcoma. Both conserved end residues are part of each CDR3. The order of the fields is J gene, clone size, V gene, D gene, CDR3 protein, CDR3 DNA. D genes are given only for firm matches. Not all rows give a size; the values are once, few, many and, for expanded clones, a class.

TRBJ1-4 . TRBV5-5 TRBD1 CASSPPGTANEKLFF TGTGCCAGCAGCCCGCCCGGGACAGCGAATGAAAAACTGTTTTTT
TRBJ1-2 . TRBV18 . CASSYSGTANHYGYTF TGTGCCAGCTCATATAGCGGGACGGCAAATCACTATGGCTACACCTTC
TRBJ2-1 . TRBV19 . CASISTGELRGINEQFF TGTGCCAGTATTTCAACGGGAGAGCTACGAGGAATCAATGAGCAGTTCTTC
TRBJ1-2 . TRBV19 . CASSMPGMYYGYTF TGTGCCAGTAGTATGCCCGGGATGTACTATGGCTACACCTTC
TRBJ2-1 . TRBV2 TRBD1 CASSGGDREFF TGTGCCAGCAGTGGTGGGGACAGGGAGTTCTTC
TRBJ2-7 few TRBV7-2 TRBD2 CASSVAGSYEQYF TGTGCCAGCAGCGTAGCGGGCAGCTACGAGCAGTACTTC
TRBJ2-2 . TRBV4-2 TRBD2 CASSQDKGLGSGRAGELFF TGTGCCAGCAGCCAAGATAAAGGTCTTGGAAGCGGGAGGGCCGGGGAGCTGTTTTTT
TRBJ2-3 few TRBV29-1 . CSVEGGGDTQYF TGCAGCGTTGAGGGAGGGGGAGATACGCAGTATTTT
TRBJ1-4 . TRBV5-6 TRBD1 CASSLKQTGSDEKLFF TGTGCCAGCAGCTTGAAGCAGACAGGGAGCGATGAAAAACTGTTTTTT
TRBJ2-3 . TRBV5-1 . CASSSGSTDTQYF TGCGCCAGCAGCTCGGGGAGCACAGATACGCAGTATTTT
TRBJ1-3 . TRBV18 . CASSPQFIGNSGNTIYF TGTGCCAGCTCACCACAATTCATCGGGAACTCTGGAAACACCATATATTTT
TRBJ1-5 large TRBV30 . CAWEGHNQPQHF TGTGCCTGGGAGGGACATAATCAGCCCCAGCATTTT
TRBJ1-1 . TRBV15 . CATSRGRVGLNTEAFF TGTGCCACCAGCAGGGGGAGGGTAGGTTTGAACACTGAAGCTTTCTTT
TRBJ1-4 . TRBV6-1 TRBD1 CASSEPTGGNEKLFF TGTGCCAGCAGTGAACCCACAGGGGGAAATGAAAAACTGTTTTTT